Below, 9 T cell receptor beta chains from the same sample are listed, as sequenced in a study of spatial heterogeneity in lung cancer (dated 2019 in TCRdb). Library preparation employed 5' RACE. The sequencing machine was a NextSeq 500. Using fastp trimming at Q25 and MiXCR clonotype assembly, TCRdb reanalyzed the public sequencing data and kept in-frame beta chains. One record per CDR3 amino acid sequence lists the most common genes and DNA. The sample table contains around 11,000 distinct CDR3 sequences; only one count was recorded for approximately 25% of them. The top ten clones comprise 30% to 40% of the sample. Interpreted using the paper, the time point label stands for: sample taken at primary tumor resection. For TCR sequencing, whole RNA was extracted from tumor and nontumor lung tissue, or from cryopreserved PBMC samples, and no cell sorting was done. Sample: PBMCs, taken at surgery. The receptor source for this set is a female donor with early-stage non-small cell lung cancer.

A remark on this clonotype: A clone one base away is much larger, so this may be a read error. The V gene is TRBV6-1, the J gene TRBJ2-1; 8 nucleotides align to TRBD1. In germline, CDR1 is MNHNS, CDR2 SASEGT. There are 15 residues in the CDR3. The CDR3 here is CASSARTGLVNDQFF. CDR3 sequence (DNA): TGTGCCAGCAGTGCAAGGACAGGGTTGGTCAATGATCAGTTCTTC.

The gene calls are TRBV19 and TRBJ2-1, with 10 bases lining up with TRBD2. The CDR3 has 15 residues. V was clipped by 4 bases and J by 5 bases; unmatched bases: 5. CDR1 is LNHDA, CDR2 SQIVND, per germline (reference sequence). CDR3 sequence (DNA): TGTGCCAGTAGTAGGGTCCTAGCGGGAGACAATGAGCAGTTCTTC. This encodes CASSRVLAGDNEQFF. The variable domain in full, completed from reference TRBV19 and TRBJ2-1, reads DGGITQSPKYLFRKEGQNVTLSCEQNLNHDAMYWYRQDPGQGLRLIYYSQIVNDFQKGDIAEGYSVSREKKESFPLTVTSAQKNPTAFYLCASSRVLAGDNEQFFGPGTRLTVL.

This clonotype was seen a handful of times. This chain uses TRBV9 with TRBJ1-2, with D uncertain. Trimming took 2 bases from V and 4 from J, leaving 12 bases between them. CDR3 length equals 14 residues. Germline CDR1 and CDR2: SGDLS and YYNGEE. CDR3 DNA sequence: TGTGCCAGCAGCGTGGGCGGAGGAGGCTATGGCTACACCTTC. Translation gives CASSVGGGGYGYTF.

The V gene is TRBV13, the J gene TRBJ1-5, with 7 bases fitting TRBD1. Germline CDR1 and CDR2: PRHDT and FYEKMQ (reference sequence). The ends lost 0 bases at V and 7 bases at J; junction bases unmatched: 6. The CDR3 consists of 15 residues. The CDR3 nucleotides read TGTGCCAGCAGCTTAGGCACAGGGGAGGGGCAGCCCCAGCATTTT. This codes for CASSLGTGEGQPQHF.

This clonotype was seen repeatedly, ten times or more. The junction does not match germline at one end; this may be a read error. V usage is TRBV29-1 and J usage is TRBJ1-3; weak D call: TRBD1 (6 bases). The CDR3 is 15 amino acids. Germline loops: CDR1 SQVTM, CDR2 ANQGSEA. CDR3 region: CSVEDNRDSENTIYF. CDR3 DNA: TGCAGCGTTGAAGACAACAGGGACTCTGAAAACACCATATATTTT.

This clonotype was observed many times. The J gene is TRBJ1-4, the V gene TRBV4-3; TRBD1 is a possible D gene (5 bases). Trimming cost V 1 base and J 8 bases, with 14 bases left between them. Per the germline V gene, CDR1 is LGHNA and CDR2 is YSLEER. The CDR3 runs 15 residues. The chain's CDR3 is CASSQASGEGEKLFF. The CDR3 DNA reads TGCGCCAGCAGCCAAGCGTCCGGGGAGGGGGAAAAACTGTTTTTT.

This clonotype was seen more than once but under ten times. This chain connects TRBV6-1 to TRBJ1-1; tentative D call: TRBD1 (6 bases). Germline CDR1 reads MNHNS; CDR2 reads SASEGT. The CDR3 contains 17 residues. The V gene lost 6 bases and the J gene lost 6 bases, with 26 bases spanning the gap. In DNA, the CDR3 is TGTGCCAGCAGACGACTCAACCGGGGCGGGGGGGCATCTGAAGCTTTCTTT. This encodes CASRRLNRGGGASEAFF.

In this sample, this clonotype turned up a few times. The gene calls are TRBV5-1 and TRBJ2-6; unclear D gene. The CDR3 sequence is 16 residues long. The germline V gene encodes CDR1 SGHRS and CDR2 YFSETQ. V dropped 0 bases and J dropped 0 bases, with 7 bases sitting between them. The CDR3 DNA follows: TGCGCCAGCAGCTTGGAAGGTTCCTCTGGGGCCAACGTCCTGACTTTC. Its translation: CASSLEGSSGANVLTF.

The V gene is TRBV11-2, the J gene TRBJ2-4; D gene unclear. The germline CDR1 and CDR2 sequences are SGHAT and FQNNGV. Trimming shortened V by 1 base and J by 1 base, and 2 bases separated the two germline ends. This CDR3 contains 13 residues. The CDR3 loop is CASSLGAKNIQYF. CDR3 DNA sequence: TGTGCCAGCAGCTTAGGGGCCAAAAACATTCAGTACTTC.